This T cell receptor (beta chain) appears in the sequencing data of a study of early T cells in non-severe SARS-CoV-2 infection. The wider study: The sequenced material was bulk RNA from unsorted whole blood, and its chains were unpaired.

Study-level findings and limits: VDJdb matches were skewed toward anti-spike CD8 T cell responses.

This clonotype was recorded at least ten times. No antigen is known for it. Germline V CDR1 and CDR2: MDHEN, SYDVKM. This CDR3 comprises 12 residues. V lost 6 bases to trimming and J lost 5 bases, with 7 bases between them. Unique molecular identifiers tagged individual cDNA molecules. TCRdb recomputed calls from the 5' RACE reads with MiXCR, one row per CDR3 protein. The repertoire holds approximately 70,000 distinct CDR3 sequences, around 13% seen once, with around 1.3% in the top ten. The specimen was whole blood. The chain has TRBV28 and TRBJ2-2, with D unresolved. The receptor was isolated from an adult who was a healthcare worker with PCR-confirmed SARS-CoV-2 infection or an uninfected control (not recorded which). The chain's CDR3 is CASRVVTGELFF. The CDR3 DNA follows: TGTGCCAGCAGGGTCGTAACCGGGGAGCTGTTTTTT.